A single sample is the source of the 10 T cell receptor beta chains below, sequenced in a study of human T cells and chemical hapten exposure. Time point: pre-sensitization, week 0. Documented treatment: therapeutic diphenylcyclopropenone sensitization with weekly scalp DPC. TCRdb ran MiXCR on the RACE reads and lists one entry per CDR3 protein. This sample has about 260,000 distinct CDR3 sequences, with approximately 8.6% found just once. This material consisted of whole blood, taken in connection with sensitization to the hapten diphenylcyclopropenone (DPC). Every receptor here comes from a woman between 40 and 50 years old with alopecia areata. Some clones in this sample may be carry-over from other donors' samples.

This clonotype was picked up a small number of times. The V call is TRBV12-3 or TRBV12-4, the J call TRBJ2-1; 12 nucleotides match TRBD2. The CDR3 has 16 residues. Trimming cost V 5 bases and J 0 bases; bases outside gene matches: 2. CDR3 in amino acids: CASSRGLAGSYNEQFF. CDR3 sequence (DNA): TGTGCCAGCAGTCGGGGACTAGCGGGCTCCTACAATGAGCAGTTCTTC.

This chain links TRBV27 with TRBJ1-4; 12 bases line up with TRBD1. The CDR3 contains 17 residues. The germline gives CDR1 MNHEY, CDR2 SMNVEV (reference sequence). The trim removed 5 bases at V and 9 bases at J, leaving 13 bases unmatched. The DNA for the CDR3 is TGTGCCAGCAGTCCCAAGGGCTACGGGACAGGGGGCAAAAAACTGTTTTTT. Translating it yields CASSPKGYGTGGKKLFF.

This chain uses TRBV28 with TRBJ1-1, with 9 nucleotides matching TRBD1. The CDR3 runs 16 residues. Trimming took 3 bases from V and 2 from J; bases not matched to a gene: 7. Germline CDR1 is MDHEN and CDR2 is SYDVKM. CDR3 sequence (DNA): TGTGCCAGCAGTTTCAGGGACAGGGAAATTAACACTGAAGCTTTCTTT. As protein: CASSFRDREINTEAFF.

This clonotype appeared many times. CDR3: CAIRTGAEQYF. DNA for the CDR3: TGTGCCATCAGGACAGGGGCCGAGCAGTACTTC. The chain carries TRBV10-3 and TRBJ2-7; 8 nucleotides line up with TRBD1. Looked up from germline, CDR1 is ENHRY and CDR2 is SYGVKD. The trim removed 6 bases at V and 6 bases at J, leaving 1 base unmatched. The CDR3 runs to 11 residues.

This sequence joins TRBV4-1 and TRBJ2-1, with 15 bases lining up with TRBD2. The V gene's germline CDR1 is MGHRA and CDR2 YSYEKL. V lost 5 bases and J lost 1; bases outside the gene matches: 9. This CDR3 is 19 amino acids long. The chain's CDR3 is CASSSIGLAGGPSYNEQFF. In DNA form, the CDR3 reads TGCGCCAGCAGCTCTATTGGACTAGCGGGAGGGCCGTCCTACAATGAGCAGTTCTTC.

This clonotype was observed a handful of times. The rearrangement joins TRBV6-2 or TRBV6-3 to TRBJ2-2; no definite D call. Looked up from germline, CDR1 is MNHEY and CDR2 is SVGEGT. V lost 5 bases and J lost 7, with 20 bases in between. This CDR3 region has 16 residues. The CDR3 loop is CASSLPPLMRHGELFF. As DNA, the CDR3 is TGTGCCAGCAGTCTACCACCCCTTATGAGGCACGGGGAGCTGTTTTTT.

This sequence joins TRBV20-1 and TRBJ2-4; D is uncertain. Trimming took 1 base from V and 8 from J, leaving 15 bases between them. CDR3 size: 14 residues. The germline CDR1 and CDR2 sequences are DFQATT and SNEGSKA (reference sequence). The CDR3 loop reads CSARGAAHSDIQYF. The CDR3, as DNA: TGCAGTGCTAGAGGGGCGGCACACTCGGACATTCAGTACTTC.

V gene TRBV6-1 combines with J gene TRBJ1-4; 9 bases map to TRBD1. J gave up 7 bases and V 7 bases, and 7 bases lay outside the gene matches. The germline gives CDR1 MNHNS, CDR2 SASEGT. CDR3 length: 14 residues. CDR3 in DNA: TGTGCCAGCAATCTACAGGGGGCAAGTGAAAAACTGTTTTTT. Translated: CASNLQGASEKLFF.

The rearrangement joins TRBV11-3 to TRBJ2-5; D is perhaps TRBD2 (6 bases). Trimming removed 3 bases at V and 0 bases at J, with 8 bases between. This CDR3 region has 14 residues. CDR1 SGHNT and CDR2 YENEEA come from the germline V gene. CDR3 bases: TGTGCCAGCAGCTTTGGAGGGGACCAAGAGACCCAGTACTTC. Translated, it gives CASSFGGDQETQYF. Supplemented by reference TRBV11-3 and TRBJ2-5, the full variable domain reads EAGVVQSPRYKIIEKKQPVAFWCNPISGHNTLYWYLQNLGQGPELLIRYENEEAVDDSQLPKDRFSAERLKGVDSTLKIQPAELGDSAVYLCASSFGGDQETQYFGPGTRLLVL.

This clonotype was counted a few times. The V and J genes are TRBV5-1 and TRBJ2-1; 10 bases agree with TRBD2. Looked up from germline, CDR1 is SGHRS and CDR2 is YFSETQ. J lost 8 bases, V lost 1 base, and 6 bases had no gene match. The CDR3 totals 15 residues. The CDR3, as DNA: TGCGCCAGCAGCTTGATTAGCGGGAGGAGGGATGAGCAGTTCTTC. It specifies CASSLISGRRDEQFF.